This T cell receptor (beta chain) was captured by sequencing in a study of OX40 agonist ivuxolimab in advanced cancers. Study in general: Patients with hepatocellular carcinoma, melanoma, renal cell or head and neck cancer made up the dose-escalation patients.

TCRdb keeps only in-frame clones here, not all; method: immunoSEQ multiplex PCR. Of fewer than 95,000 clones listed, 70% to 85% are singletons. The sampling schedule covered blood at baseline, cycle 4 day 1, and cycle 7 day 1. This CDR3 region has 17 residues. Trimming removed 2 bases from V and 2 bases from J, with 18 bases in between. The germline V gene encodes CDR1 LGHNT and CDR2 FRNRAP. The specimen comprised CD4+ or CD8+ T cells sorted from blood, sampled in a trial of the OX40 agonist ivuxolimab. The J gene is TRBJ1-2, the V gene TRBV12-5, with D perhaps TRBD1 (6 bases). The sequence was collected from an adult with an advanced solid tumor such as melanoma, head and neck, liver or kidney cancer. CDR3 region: CASGLTYLGGANYGYTF. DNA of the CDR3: TGTGCTAGTGGTTTGACATACCTCGGGGGCGCCAACTATGGCTACACCTTC.